This TCR beta chain was sequenced for a study of CD8 T cells in Susac syndrome. About the study: Blood was drawn from Susac syndrome patients while they were therapy-naive, on corticosteroids, or on intravenous immunoglobulin alone. Study findings and constraints: A relatively small number of individuals underwent TCR sequencing and HLA analysis. In Susac syndrome, the CD4+ T cell repertoires did not show clonal expansion.

RNA totalling about 0.5 to 1 ug underwent reverse transcription with random hexamers. MiXCR, applied by TCRdb to the immunoSEQ multiplex PCR reads, yields one record per CDR3 protein. Counted here are 150,000 to 160,000 distinct CDR3 sequences, 90% to 95% occurring once; the ten biggest clones make up 0.15% to 0.2%. The V end lost 5 bases, the J end lost 6 bases, and 8 bases lay between the germline ends. The germline CDR1 and CDR2 sequences are MGHDK and SYGVNS. The CDR3 length is 13 residues. Only a few counts were recorded for this clonotype. Its antigen is as yet unknown. The sequence came from a human donor with Susac syndrome. Sequenced input: CD4+ T cells from PBMCs. This rearrangement joins TRBV25-1 to TRBJ1-6, with D maybe TRBD1 (5 bases). Here the CDR3 reads CASSPGGNSPLHF. The DNA for the CDR3 is TGTGCCAGCAGTCCCGGGGGTAATTCACCCCTCCACTTT.